Given below is one T cell receptor beta chain in context. This clonotype was recorded a few times. Its target antigen remains unknown. No much larger clone is present one base from it, and per-base qualities are unavailable. This sample was taken from a study of T-cell reconstitution after alpha-beta-depleted transplantation in children (TCRdb year 2016). About the study as a whole: Using TCR repertoire profiling, the study quantitatively followed how T-cell immune reconstitution unfolded in children after TCRalphabeta/CD19-depleted allogeneic hematopoietic cell transplantation.

The method behind the library was PCR. The sequencer listed for this sample is Illumina HiSeq 2500. TCR library preparation used molecular barcoding, with unique molecular identifiers applied to normalize quantification of the TCRbeta repertoire. Using fastp trimming at Q25 and MiXCR clonotype assembly, TCRdb reanalyzed the public sequencing data and kept in-frame beta chains. Rows are unified per CDR3 protein, each entry keeping the most common DNA and genes. The sample includes about 400,000 distinct CDR3 sequences, with 20% observed a single time. The top ten hold around 4% of the sample. CDR3 length: 17 amino acids, cysteine to phenylalanine. Kept here is only the CDR3 DNA, which spans 51 bases and is read in frame from base 1. CDR1 and CDR2 are read off the germline V gene (reference sequence) as DFQATT and SNEGSKA. The germline V and J ends show losses of 0 bases and 9 bases respectively, and no gene match explains 17 bases of the junction.

The sequence is built from TRBV20-1 and TRBJ2-1; TRBD2 fits 7 bases in the junction. The clonotype originates from a human donor who donated a stem cell graft to a child with acute myeloid leukemia. The specimen was PBMCs from the stem cell graft donor, collected from the stem cell graft. The CDR3 reads as follows: CSARDKASGLPTTEQFF. The DNA reads as follows: TGCAGTGCTAGAGATAAGGCTAGCGGACTCCCTACAACTGAGCAGTTCTTC.